This record looks at one T cell receptor beta chain sequence and its context. The target antigen is unknown. Repertoires were generated with immunoSEQ multiplex PCR, while TCRdb's copy carries only in-frame clones and drops some. Here the sample spans about 60,000 clones, 86% being singletons. This sample is drawn from a study of OX40 agonist ivuxolimab in advanced cancers. Broader study findings: Low normalized T-cell clonal expansion also characterized some of the nonresponders. The study found that CD8+ T cells averaged more expanded clones than CD4+. The study observed clonal expansion of CD4+ and CD8+ blood T cells by week 6 at 0.1 to 3.0 mg/kg.

This CDR3 has 14 amino acids. Germline CDR1 reads SGHTA; CDR2 reads FQGNSA. V lost 1 base to trimming and J lost 5 bases; unmatched junction nucleotides: 5. The receptor's source is an adult with an advanced solid tumor such as melanoma, head and neck, liver or kidney cancer. The sample here was CD4+ or CD8+ T cells sorted from blood, taken in a trial of the OX40 agonist ivuxolimab. The chain recombines TRBV7-2 with TRBJ2-7; 7 positions match TRBD2. The CDR3 protein is CASSLDREDHEQYF. The CDR3 DNA follows: TGTGCCAGCAGCTTAGACCGGGAGGACCACGAGCAGTACTTC.